This T cell receptor (beta chain) was sequenced for a study of neurological immune-mediated disorders. Study-level findings and limits: The most TCR clonal expansion was seen in HTLV-1-associated myelopathy, whereas the least was seen in multiple sclerosis, below the level in healthy controls. CDR3 amino acid sequences of expanded clones were not shared across subjects, a result suggesting private repertoires in all groups.

Time point reported: longitudinal time-point 1 (baseline). Healthy control participants comprised blood bank volunteers in Maryland, USA. Unsorted libraries used 2 million PBMCs kept at -80 degrees C. This clonotype has at least ten counts. Its matching antigen is unknown. Using its own MiXCR run on the 5' RACE reads, TCRdb lists one record per CDR3 protein. The top ten hold 1.5% to 2% of the sample, which has about 49,000 distinct CDR3 sequences, 9% to 10% seen once. The CDR3 has 18 amino acids. Germline lookup yields CDR1 DFQATT and CDR2 SNEGSKA (reference sequence). V trimming: 0 bases; J trimming: 4 bases; junction bases outside the gene matches: 16.

The chain recombines TRBV20-1 with TRBJ2-5; 8 nucleotides match TRBD2. Sequencing was performed on PBMCs. This clonotype was obtained from a middle-aged woman in good health. The CDR3 nucleotides are TGCAGTGCTAGAGATCTCGGCGGTCGGGGGGGTCATCGAGAGACCCAGTACTTC. Translation gives CSARDLGGRGGHRETQYF.